A single sample is the source of the 18 T cell receptor beta chains below, sequenced in a study of neurological immune-mediated disorders. TCRdb itself ran the 5' RACE reads through MiXCR, one entry per CDR3 protein. The sample yields some 60,000 distinct CDR3 sequences, around 4.7% seen once. The sequencing sample was made of PBMCs. These receptors were taken from a woman between 50 and 59 years old with multiple sclerosis.

This clonotype appeared many times. The genes are TRBV20-1 and TRBJ2-5; no firm D call. Germline V gene data show CDR1 as DFQATT and CDR2 as SNEGSKA (reference sequence). V dropped 3 bases and J dropped 1 base, with 12 bases sitting between them. The CDR3 spans 14 residues. The CDR3 reads CSARGGRIQETQYF. The CDR3 DNA reads TGCAGTGCTAGGGGTGGAAGAATCCAAGAGACCCAGTACTTC.

This clonotype was detected ten times or more. One end of the junction is discordant with germline, which a read error may explain. CDR3 loop: CASRLAGVAGELFF. CDR3 DNA: TGTGCCAGCAGATTAGCGGGGGTCGCCGGGGAGCTGTTTTTT. This chain links TRBV11-2 with TRBJ2-2; TRBD2 matches 9 bases. The CDR3 contains 14 residues. Germline assignment: CDR1 SGHAT and CDR2 FQNNGV.

This clonotype has at least ten counts. This rearrangement joins TRBV29-1 to TRBJ2-5; 9 bases agree with TRBD1. Germline-derived CDR1 and CDR2 are SQVTM and ANQGSEA. The CDR3 has 12 amino acids. V dropped 6 bases and J dropped 3; count of bases not matched to a gene: 2. CDR3 sequence: CSVRTGEETQYF. CDR3 DNA sequence: TGCAGCGTAAGGACAGGGGAAGAGACCCAGTACTTC.

At least ten counts were recorded for this clonotype. The V gene is TRBV7-3, the J gene TRBJ2-3, with TRBD1 matching 8 bases. After removal of 4 bases from V and 7 bases from J, the junction contained 7 bases not matched to a gene. CDR1 is SGHTA, CDR2 FQGTGA, per germline. The length of the CDR3 is 14 residues. The CDR3 DNA follows: TGTGCCAGCAGCTCAGGGGGCGCCTTAAATACGCAGTATTTT. This gives the protein CASSSGGALNTQYF. The full variable domain, its missing parts supplied by reference TRBV7-3 and TRBJ2-3, is GAGVSQTPSNKVTEKGKYVELRCDPISGHTALYWYRQSLGQGPEFLIYFQGTGAADDSGLPNDRFFAVRPEGSVSTLKIQRTERGDSAVYLCASSSGGALNTQYFGPGTRLTVL.

This clonotype turned up a few times. A much larger clone is a single base away; this may be a read error. This chain joins TRBV9 and TRBJ1-5, with D possibly matching TRBD1 (5 bases). CDR1 SGDLS and CDR2 YYNGEE come from the germline V gene. This CDR3 comprises 15 residues. CDR3: CASSDDRQKDQPQNF. The CDR3 DNA is TGTGCCAGCAGCGATGATAGACAGAAAGATCAGCCCCAGAATTTT.

This clonotype was counted ten times or more. The chain has TRBV7-3 and TRBJ2-1; 10 bases line up with TRBD2. The J segment lost 6 bases and the V segment lost 4 bases, leaving 9 bases of the junction unmatched. Germline lookup yields CDR1 SGHTA and CDR2 FQGTGA. The CDR3 sequence is 16 residues long. In DNA form, the CDR3 reads TGTGCCAGCAGCTCTTCCAGCGGGGGGGCCGTCAATGAGCAGTTCTTC. Amino acid sequence: CASSSSSGGAVNEQFF. The full variable domain, with the rest looked up from reference TRBV7-3 and TRBJ2-1, is GAGVSQTPSNKVTEKGKYVELRCDPISGHTALYWYRQSLGQGPEFLIYFQGTGAADDSGLPNDRFFAVRPEGSVSTLKIQRTERGDSAVYLCASSSSSGGAVNEQFFGPGTRLTVL.

This clonotype was seen many times. This chain uses TRBV5-4 with TRBJ2-3; 7 bases align to TRBD2. CDR3 length: 15 residues. J was trimmed by 0 bases and V by 4 bases; bases with no gene match: 5. CDR1 and CDR2 (germline): SGHNT, YYREEE (reference sequence). This CDR3 reads CASSLAAPSTDTQYF. CDR3 coding DNA: TGTGCCAGCAGCCTAGCGGCCCCTAGCACAGATACGCAGTATTTT.

This clonotype was recorded many times. This chain uses TRBV7-2 with TRBJ2-5, with TRBD1 matching over 7 bases. V lost 5 bases and J lost 2; bases outside the gene matches: 11. Germline assignment: CDR1 SGHTA and CDR2 FQGNSA. The CDR3 spans 16 residues. In DNA form, the CDR3 reads TGTGCCAGCAGCCCCCGACAGGGAAAGGGACAAGAGACCCAGTACTTC. This gives the protein CASSPRQGKGQETQYF.

This clonotype was detected many times. This rearrangement joins TRBV6-2 or TRBV6-3 to TRBJ2-3; a possible D gene is TRBD2 (7 bases). This CDR3 is built from 14 residues. Germline values: CDR1 MNHEY, CDR2 SVGEGT. V lost 2 bases, J lost 2 bases, and 8 bases lay in between. As DNA, the CDR3 is TGTGCCAGCAGTTACGGGGGGGCCACAGATACGCAGTATTTT. This sequence encodes CASSYGGATDTQYF.

This clonotype has at least ten counts. The gene calls are TRBV4-3 and TRBJ2-2; TRBD1 matches at 7 bases. The J segment lost 7 bases and the V segment lost 2 bases, leaving 1 base of the junction unmatched. Germline-derived CDR1 and CDR2 are LGHNA and YSLEER. The CDR3 is made up of 13 amino acids. The CDR3 region is CASSQTGVGELFF. DNA of the CDR3: TGCGCCAGCAGCCAAACAGGGGTCGGGGAGCTGTTTTTT.

This clonotype was observed many times. The rearrangement uses TRBV10-3 and TRBJ2-5; D is unresolved. The CDR3 extends over 13 amino acids. From germline, CDR1 is ENHRY and CDR2 SYGVKD. Trimming pared 3 bases from V and 5 bases from J, leaving 10 bases between. CDR3 amino acids: CAISELVSETQYF. In DNA, the CDR3 is TGTGCCATCAGTGAACTGGTATCGGAGACCCAGTACTTC.

This clonotype was counted many times. This chain joins TRBV5-1 and TRBJ1-1, with D possibly matching TRBD1 (5 bases). The ends were cut back, 2 bases at V and 0 bases at J, with 11 bases in the middle. The CDR3 has 15 amino acids. Per the germline V gene, CDR1 is SGHRS and CDR2 is YFSETQ. For the CDR3, the DNA is TGCGCCAGCAGCTTCGGGGGGAGGTTGAACACTGAAGCTTTCTTT. Its translation: CASSFGGRLNTEAFF.

This clonotype came up many times. CDR3 nucleotide sequence: TGTGCCAGCAGTTATTCGAGGGAGACGGAAGCTTTCTTT. Translating it yields CASSYSRETEAFF. This chain joins TRBV6-2 or TRBV6-3 and TRBJ1-1; no clear D gene. Trimming removed 3 bases from V and 8 bases from J, with 13 bases in between. This CDR3 region has 13 residues. CDR1 MNHEY and CDR2 SVGEGT come from the germline V gene.

This clonotype has at least ten counts. A read error may account for a junction end that differs from germline. The genes are TRBV28 and TRBJ2-7, with TRBD2 as a possible D gene (6 bases). The CDR3 has 12 amino acids. Germline V CDR1 and CDR2: MDHEN, SYDVKM. CDR3 nucleotide sequence: TGTGCCAGCAGAGGGCAGGGAGGCCGTAGGAACTTC. This gives the protein CASRGQGGRRNF.

This clonotype was found many times. This rearrangement joins TRBV12-3 or TRBV12-4 to TRBJ1-2; 11 bases align to TRBD1. The V and J ends lost 6 bases and 6 bases, in that order; junction bases with no gene match: 6. The CDR3 totals 14 residues. CDR3 in DNA: TGTGCCAGCAGCTCGGGGACAGGGGGGAATGGCTACACCTTC. This encodes CASSSGTGGNGYTF.

This clonotype was observed many times. The chain joins TRBV5-1 to TRBJ2-1; possible D gene TRBD1, 5 bases. The germline gives CDR1 SGHRS, CDR2 YFSETQ. The CDR3 sequence is 11 residues long. The V end was cut by 3 bases, the J end by 10 bases, with 8 bases between. The CDR3 is CASSWGEEQFF. CDR3 coding DNA: TGCGCCAGCAGCTGGGGCGAGGAGCAGTTCTTC. The full variable domain, with the rest looked up from reference TRBV5-1 and TRBJ2-1, is KAGVTQTPRYLIKTRGQQVTLSCSPISGHRSVSWYQQTPGQGLQFLFEYFSETQRNKGNFPGRFSGRQFSNSRSEMNVSTLELGDSALYLCASSWGEEQFFGPGTRLTVL.

This clonotype was seen a few times. This chain links TRBV20-1 with TRBJ2-7; D is possibly TRBD2 (6 bases). CDR1 is DFQATT and CDR2 is SNEGSKA in the germline V gene (reference sequence). The V end lost 1 base, the J end lost 7 bases, and 17 bases lay between the germline ends. This CDR3 contains 14 residues. The CDR3 bases are TGCAGTGCTAGAGCCCTGGCGGGGTTCGAAGAGCAGTACTTC. This sequence encodes CSARALAGFEEQYF.

The chain combines TRBV20-1 with TRBJ2-5, with TRBD2 matching 7 bases. V lost 4 bases, J lost 5 bases, and 22 bases stayed unmatched. CDR1 and CDR2 from the germline V gene are DFQATT and SNEGSKA (reference sequence). The CDR3 covers 18 residues. The CDR3 spells CSAKDWEGRAPRGETQYF. The CDR3 DNA reads TGCAGTGCTAAAGACTGGGAGGGCCGGGCCCCGCGAGGGGAGACCCAGTACTTC.